This T cell receptor (beta chain) was captured in a study of CD8 T cells in Susac syndrome. Findings and caveats of the study: The study's TCR sequencing and HLA analysis drew on a certain number of individuals. That number was acknowledged as relatively small.

With regard to this clonotype: What it binds is not known.

This CDR3 is built from 15 residues. CDR1 SGHAT and CDR2 FQNNGV come from the germline V gene. V was cut by 0 bases and J by 0 bases, with 6 bases left in between. Random hexamers served to reverse transcribe roughly 0.45 to 1 ug RNA. TCRdb independently ran MiXCR on the immunoSEQ multiplex PCR reads; one entry per CDR3 protein. The data show under 70,000 distinct CDR3 sequences, around 95% seen once. The sequencing sample was made of CD8+ T cells from PBMCs. The receptor's source is a human donor with Susac syndrome. This rearrangement joins TRBV11-2 to TRBJ1-3; D call uncertain. The CDR3 sequence is CASSLESGSGNTIYF. DNA of the CDR3: TGTGCCAGCAGCTTAGAGAGCGGCTCTGGAAACACCATATATTTT.